A single sample is the source of the 20 T cell receptor beta chains below, sequenced in a study of long-term antiretroviral therapy in people with HIV. The immunoSEQ assay was v3.0, run at survey level. Assay used: immunoSEQ multiplex PCR; TCRdb lists only in-frame clones, some missing. The table records around 22,000 clones, roughly 84% of them present only once. The sequencing here drew on unsorted PBMCs, taken around 4.2 years after starting antiretroviral therapy. The receptor source for this set is a young man with HIV.

The count of this clone is one. The rearrangement links TRBV25-1 to TRBJ2-5, with D perhaps matching TRBD2 (6 bases). The CDR3 runs to 13 residues. In germline, CDR1 is MGHDK, CDR2 SYGVNS. V lost 6 bases to trimming and J lost 4 bases, with 12 bases between them. The chain's CDR3 is CASRTRVTETQYF. CDR3 nucleotides: TGTGCCAGCAGGACTAGGGTTACAGAGACCCAGTACTTC.

The genes are TRBV7-3 and TRBJ1-6, with D maybe TRBD1 (5 bases). The germline gives CDR1 SGHTA, CDR2 FQGTGA. Trimming left V 5 bases short and J 6 bases short, with 14 bases between. The CDR3 is 15 residues long. CDR3 nucleotide sequence: TGTGCCAGCAGCCTTGAGCGGGACGGTAATTCACCCCTCCACTTT. Protein: CASSLERDGNSPLHF.

The rearrangement links TRBV6-6 to TRBJ1-1; 8 nucleotides match TRBD1. The CDR3 has 14 amino acids. Losses at the gene ends were 5 bases for V and 3 bases for J; bases not matched to a gene: 5. Per germline, CDR1 MNHNY and CDR2 SVGAGI (reference sequence). This chain's CDR3 is CASSSRGHDTEAFF. The CDR3 DNA sequence: TGTGCCAGCAGTAGCAGGGGGCACGACACTGAAGCTTTCTTT.

On this clone: One junction end disagrees with the germline gene, perhaps due to a read error. V and J are TRBV7-7 and TRBJ2-1; 8 bases fit TRBD2. The length of the CDR3 is 15 residues. The germline V gene has CDR1 SSHAT and CDR2 FNYEAQ (reference sequence). The CDR3 is CASSPGTRVYNEQFF. The CDR3 DNA reads as TGTGCTAGCAGCCCAGGGACTAGGGTTTACAATGAGCAGTTCTTC.

This clone was detected only once. V and J are TRBV5-1 and TRBJ2-3; no clear D gene. Trimming took off 0 bases at V and 6 bases at J, with 5 bases between the two ends. The CDR3 length is 12 residues. The germline V gene has CDR1 SGHRS and CDR2 YFSETQ. CDR3 loop: CASSLARDTQYF. CDR3 sequence (DNA): TGCGCCAGCAGCTTGGCTCGGGATACGCAGTATTTT.

By share, this clone ranks as large. The rearrangement links TRBV4-3 to TRBJ2-3; unclear D gene. The CDR3 consists of 15 residues. Germline V gene lookup returns CDR1 LGHNA and CDR2 YSLEER. The V gene lost 0 bases and the J gene lost 3 bases, with 10 bases spanning the gap. This CDR3 reads CASSQDMVGTDTQYF. The CDR3 DNA follows: TGCGCCAGCAGCCAAGACATGGTAGGGACAGATACGCAGTATTTT.

The V gene is TRBV19, the J gene TRBJ2-5; 10 bases are shared with TRBD2. The germline V gene has CDR1 LNHDA and CDR2 SQIVND (reference sequence). The trim removed 4 bases at V and 5 bases at J, leaving 10 bases unmatched. This CDR3 has 16 residues. CDR3 DNA: TGTGCCAGTAGTAAAACACTAGCGGGACTGGGGGAGACCCAGTACTTC. Translated, it gives CASSKTLAGLGETQYF.

This chain joins TRBV2 and TRBJ1-2; TRBD1 agrees at 7 bases. The CDR3 runs 18 residues. Per germline, CDR1 SNHLY and CDR2 FYNNEI. V shed 6 bases and J 7 bases; nucleotides not matched to a gene: 23. The DNA of the CDR3 is TGTGCCAGCAGGCTGGAAACACGGACCGGGCCCCAGGGGGGTGGCTACACCTTC. This sequence encodes CASRLETRTGPQGGGYTF.

The chain links TRBV30 to TRBJ2-2; 12 bases line up with TRBD2. Germline assignment: CDR1 GTSNPN and CDR2 SVGIG (reference sequence). The CDR3 runs 14 residues. Germline trimming cut 8 bases from V and 2 bases from J; bases unmatched to any gene: 3. The CDR3 DNA follows: TGTGCCCTCGGACTAGCGGGAAACACCGGGGAGCTGTTTTTT. Its protein product is CALGLAGNTGELFF.

This sequence joins TRBV5-1 and TRBJ2-2, with TRBD2 matching over 7 bases. This CDR3 comprises 15 residues. Trimming at V came to 7 bases and at J to 6 bases, leaving 12 bases not matched to a gene. Germline V gene lookup returns CDR1 SGHRS and CDR2 YFSETQ. The CDR3 region has the DNA TGCGCCAGCCACCGTCCGGCGGGGGACCCCGGGGAGCTGTTTTTT. Protein sequence: CASHRPAGDPGELFF.

The CDR3 sequence is CASSVDRVTDSPAFF. CDR3 sequence (DNA): TGTGCCAGCAGCGTAGATAGGGTAACGGACTCCCCGGCTTTCTTT. The rearrangement uses TRBV9 and TRBJ1-1; no reliable D call. The CDR3 runs 15 residues. The ends were cut back, 0 bases at V and 11 bases at J, with 20 bases in the middle. Germline CDR1 SGDLS, CDR2 YYNGEE.

The chain carries TRBV7-2 and TRBJ2-1; possible D gene TRBD1, 6 bases. Looked up from germline, CDR1 is SGHTA and CDR2 is FQGNSA. Trimming cost V 1 base and J 0 bases, with 10 bases left between them. This CDR3 has 16 amino acids. The CDR3 region has the DNA TGTGCCAGCAGCTTAGACAGGGAAAGCTCCTACAATGAGCAGTTCTTC. Protein sequence: CASSLDRESSYNEQFF.

Comments on this clone: At one of its ends the junction is not consistent with the germline gene, which may arise from a read error. The chain couples TRBV14 to TRBJ2-7, with unresolved D. Per germline, CDR1 SGHDN and CDR2 FVKESK. The CDR3 has 15 amino acids. Written as DNA, the CDR3 is TGTGCCAGCAGCCTAGCTCCAGTTGGCACTGCCTTGTCCTTCTTC. Its translation: CASSLAPVGTALSFF.

V gene TRBV7-9 combines with J gene TRBJ2-1, with 9 bases matching TRBD2. J was trimmed by 2 bases and V by 0 bases; bases with no gene match: 2. The CDR3 extends over 16 amino acids. Germline CDR1 is SEHNR and CDR2 is FQNEAQ (reference sequence). The CDR3 loop reads CASSLALAGTYNEQFF. The CDR3 nucleotides read TGTGCCAGCAGCTTAGCACTAGCGGGTACCTACAATGAGCAGTTCTTC.

The chain employs TRBV18 and TRBJ2-7; tentatively, D is TRBD1 (6 bases). The CDR3 runs to 14 residues. The V gene lost 3 bases and the J gene lost 2 bases, with 11 bases spanning the gap. From germline, CDR1 is KGHSH and CDR2 LQKENI. DNA of the CDR3: TGTGCCAGCTCACCCAGGGGTCGGCCCTACGAGCAGTACTTC. Translating it yields CASSPRGRPYEQYF.

The chain combines TRBV4-3 with TRBJ2-7, with a weak D call TRBD1 (5 bases). Deletions cut 1 base from V and 0 bases from J, with 10 bases between. The CDR3 contains 15 residues. The germline V gene encodes CDR1 LGHNA and CDR2 YSLEER. The DNA of the CDR3 is TGCGCCAGCAGCCAAGCCCGACAGAGCTCCTACGAGCAGTACTTC. Its translation is CASSQARQSSYEQYF.

This chain joins TRBV9 and TRBJ2-3, with 9 bases identical to TRBD2. CDR1 SGDLS and CDR2 YYNGEE come from the germline V gene. The length of the CDR3 is 15 residues. Trimming at V came to 0 bases and at J to 4 bases, leaving 3 bases not matched to a gene. The CDR3 bases are TGTGCCAGCAGCGTAGTGGCTAGCGGGGCAGATACGCAGTATTTT. Its translation is CASSVVASGADTQYF.

This clone was counted only a few times. This sequence joins TRBV9 and TRBJ1-2; the D is unclear. CDR1 is SGDLS and CDR2 is YYNGEE in the germline V gene. V lost 3 bases and J lost 3, with 15 bases in between. CDR3 length equals 15 residues. CDR3 amino acids: CASSGGGSWDYGYTF. CDR3 nucleotides: TGTGCCAGCAGCGGCGGCGGGTCATGGGACTATGGCTACACCTTC.

The gene calls are TRBV11-3 and TRBJ2-1; 7 positions agree with TRBD1. The CDR3 has 15 residues. CDR1 is SGHNT and CDR2 is YENEEA in the germline V gene. V shed 4 bases, J shed 0 bases, and the junction held 3 bases outside the gene matches. The CDR3 loop reads CASSSTGSSYNEQFF. The DNA of the CDR3 is TGTGCCAGCAGCTCGACAGGGAGCTCCTACAATGAGCAGTTCTTC.

V is TRBV6-4 and J is TRBJ2-3; TRBD2 matches 10 bases. Trimming cost V 2 bases and J 5 bases; bases outside gene matches: 4. This CDR3 has 15 amino acids. CDR1 and CDR2 from the germline V gene are MRHNA and SNTAGT. In DNA form, the CDR3 reads TGTGCCAGCAGTGACGGAGCGGGGGGGCAAGATACGCAGTATTTT. Protein sequence: CASSDGAGGQDTQYF.